The 3 T cell receptor beta chains in this list originate from one sample, sequenced in a study of blood T cell repertoires in COVID-19. This table comes from immunoSEQ multiplex PCR, and its TCRdb copy is limited to in-frame clones, with some not included. The table has 110,000 to 150,000 clones, 70% to 85% seen once. The sequenced sample was PBMCs or T cells enriched from blood (not recorded which). These receptor sequences come from a woman aged 18-29 years who had been exposed to COVID-19.

The chain recombines TRBV5-1 with TRBJ1-4, with D uncertain. The CDR3 runs to 15 residues. CDR1 and CDR2 (germline): SGHRS, YFSETQ. Trimming took 2 bases from V and 0 from J, leaving 8 bases between them. For the CDR3, the DNA is TGCGCCAGCAGCTTCCAGGAACCAACTAATGAAAAACTGTTTTTT. Amino acid sequence: CASSFQEPTNEKLFF.

The chain links TRBV4-3 to TRBJ1-2; D perhaps matches TRBD1 (5 bases). V was clipped by 4 bases and J by 8 bases, with 23 bases between them. Germline V lookup: CDR1 LGHNA, CDR2 YSLEER. The CDR3 contains 16 residues. The CDR3 bases are TGCGCCAGCAGCCCGGGGGTTGTGGAGATTTCGTCGGGCTACACCTTC. It is translated as CASSPGVVEISSGYTF.

This sequence joins TRBV5-4 and TRBJ2-2, with 10 bases fitting TRBD2. Germline CDR1 reads SGHNT; CDR2 reads YYREEE (reference sequence). This CDR3 has 16 amino acids. J lost 5 bases, V lost 1 base, and 5 bases had no gene match. The CDR3, as DNA: TGTGCCAGCAGCTTGTCAGCGGGAGGGTATACCGGGGAGCTGTTTTTT. It translates to CASSLSAGGYTGELFF.